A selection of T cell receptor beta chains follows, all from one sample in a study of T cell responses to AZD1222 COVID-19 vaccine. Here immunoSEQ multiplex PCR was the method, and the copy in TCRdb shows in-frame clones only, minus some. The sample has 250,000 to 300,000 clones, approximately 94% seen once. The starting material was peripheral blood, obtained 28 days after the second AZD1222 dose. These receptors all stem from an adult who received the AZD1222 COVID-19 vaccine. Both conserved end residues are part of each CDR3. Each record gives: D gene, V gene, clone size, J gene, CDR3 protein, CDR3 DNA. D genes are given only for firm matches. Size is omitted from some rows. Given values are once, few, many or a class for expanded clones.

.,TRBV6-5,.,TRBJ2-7,CASSYTYEQYF,TGTGCCAGCAGTTATACCTACGAGCAGTACTTC
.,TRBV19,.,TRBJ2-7,CASSPGTFYEQYF,TGTGCCAGTAGTCCCGGGACATTCTACGAGCAGTACTTC
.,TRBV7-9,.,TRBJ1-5,CASSRTSGLDQPQHF,TGTGCCAGCAGCCGTACATCAGGGTTAGATCAGCCCCAGCATTTT
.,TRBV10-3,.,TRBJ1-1,CAISGGTEAFF,TGTGCCATCAGCGGAGGGACTGAAGCTTTCTTT
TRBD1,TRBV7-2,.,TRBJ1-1,CASSSGTGVPEAFF,TGTGCCAGCAGTTCCGGGACAGGGGTCCCTGAAGCTTTCTTT
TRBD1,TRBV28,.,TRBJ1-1,CASSLYRWTGLAFF,TGTGCCAGCAGTTTATATCGGTGGACAGGGTTGGCTTTCTTT
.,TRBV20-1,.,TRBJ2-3,CSASTDTQYF,TGCAGTGCTAGCACAGATACGCAGTATTTT
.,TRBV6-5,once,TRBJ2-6,CASGGSGANVLTF,TGTGCCAGCGGGGGCTCTGGGGCCAACGTCCTGACTTTC
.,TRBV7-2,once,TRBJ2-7,CASSLDTRLTYEQYF,TGTGCCAGCAGCTTGGATACCCGTCTAACCTACGAGCAGTACTTC
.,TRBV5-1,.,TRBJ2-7,CASSLASGAPNIEQYF,TGCGCCAGCAGCTTGGCCTCGGGGGCGCCTAATATCGAGCAGTACTTC
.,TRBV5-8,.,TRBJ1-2,CASSRTGNERYGYTF,TGTGCCAGCAGCCGGACGGGGAATGAACGCTATGGCTACACCTTC
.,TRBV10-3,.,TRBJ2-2,CAISEPPGELFF,TGTGCCATCAGTGAGCCCCCCGGGGAGCTGTTTTTT
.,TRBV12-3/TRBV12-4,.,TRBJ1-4,CASSFGGARKLFF,TGTGCCAGCAGTTTTGGGGGGGCACGAAAACTGTTTTTT
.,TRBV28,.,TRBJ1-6,CASRPPGPDNSPLHF,TGTGCCAGCAGACCCCCGGGACCCGATAATTCACCCCTCCACTTT
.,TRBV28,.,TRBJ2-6,CASSLRAGEASGANVLTF,TGTGCCAGCAGTTTAAGGGCAGGGGAGGCCTCTGGGGCCAACGTCCTGACTTTC
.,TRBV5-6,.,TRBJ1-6,CASSLPGGHNSPLHF,TGTGCCAGCAGCTTGCCGGGGGGTCACAATTCACCCCTCCACTTT
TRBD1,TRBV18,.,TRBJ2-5,CASSRQDQNRGGETQYF,TGTGCCAGCTCTCGCCAGGATCAGAACAGGGGCGGAGAGACCCAGTACTTC
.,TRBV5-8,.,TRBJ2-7,CASSQSLANSYEQYF,TGTGCCAGCAGCCAGAGTCTAGCGAACTCCTACGAGCAGTACTTC
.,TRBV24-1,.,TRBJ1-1,CATSVTGTEAFF,TGTGCCACCAGTGTAACAGGTACTGAAGCTTTCTTT
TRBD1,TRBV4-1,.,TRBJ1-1,CASSQWTGDLMNTEAFF,TGCGCCAGCAGCCAGTGGACAGGGGACCTCATGAACACTGAAGCTTTCTTT
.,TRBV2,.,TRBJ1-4,CASSGQSFLATNEKLFF,TGTGCCAGCAGTGGACAGTCCTTCCTTGCAACTAATGAAAAACTGTTTTTT
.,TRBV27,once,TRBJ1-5,CASSFRVSQPQHF,TGTGCCAGCAGTTTCAGGGTTTCTCAGCCCCAGCATTTT
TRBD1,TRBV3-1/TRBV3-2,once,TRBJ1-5,CASSPQGAGNQPQHF,TGTGCCAGCAGCCCACAGGGGGCGGGCAATCAGCCCCAGCATTTT
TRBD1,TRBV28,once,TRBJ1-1,CASSPRGFYDFF,TGTGCCAGCAGTCCCAGGGGGTTTTATGATTTCTTT
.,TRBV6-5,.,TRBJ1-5,CASSPATGNQPQHF,TGTGCCAGCAGTCCCGCCACAGGAAATCAGCCCCAGCATTTT
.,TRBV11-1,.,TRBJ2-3,CASSLVGGRGTDTQYF,TGTGCCAGCAGCTTAGTTGGGGGAAGGGGCACAGATACGCAGTATTTT
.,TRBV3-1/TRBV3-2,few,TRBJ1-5,CASKGVQPQHF,TGTGCCAGCAAAGGGGTTCAGCCCCAGCATTTT